This TCR beta chain was recorded in a study of shared clonotypes between healthy human individuals. Germline V lookup: CDR1 SNHLY, CDR2 FYNNEI. This CDR3 is built from 13 residues. Clones were sequenced by immunoSEQ multiplex PCR, and TCRdb holds only the in-frame ones, with some missing. The sample contains about 990,000 clones, around 78% of which appear only once. Both subsets, CD45RA+ naive and CD45RA-negative memory, were split from the CD4+ cells. A word on this clone: A junction end diverges from the germline sequence, so it may reflect a read error.

Sequencing was done on a sample of memory CD4+ T cells from PBMCs. Subset given: CD45RA-negative fraction. This TCR came from a man younger than 35 in good health. Some clones in this sample may be carry-over from other donors' samples. The chain combines TRBV2 with TRBJ1-1, with 7 bases matching TRBD1. The CDR3 region has the DNA TGTGCCAGCAGGGAAGGGACAGCAGTTGAAGCTTTCTTT. Translating it yields CASREGTAVEAFF.